The T cell receptor beta chain described here comes from a study of blood T cells in healthy people across ages. Study findings and constraints: Naive CD4+ cells and diversity were both higher in long-lived donors than in aged donors. Per million T cells, the diversity of TCR beta decreased roughly linearly as age advanced.

The V and J ends lost 1 base and 2 bases respectively, with 13 bases between them. Germline CDR1 DFQATT, CDR2 SNEGSKA (reference sequence). This CDR3 has 15 residues. Extractions gave at least 6 micrograms of total RNA per sample. A sample-barcoded 5' primer and a J-beta primer mix were used in a second PCR of about 7 to 12 cycles. Each cDNA molecule carried a tag from a template-switch adaptor that contained 12 random nucleotides. One entry per CDR3 protein, called by TCRdb with MiXCR from the 5' RACE reads. This sample has about 810,000 distinct CDR3 sequences, with approximately 35% found just once. This clonotype was seen repeatedly, ten times or more. Its antigen remains unknown.

V gene TRBV20-1 combines with J gene TRBJ2-3; D may be TRBD1 (6 bases). Sequencing input: blood. The TCR sequence derives from a man in his late teens or twenties in good health. The CDR3 nucleotides read TGCAGTGCTAGAGGTGACAGGCTAAACACAGATACGCAGTATTTT. This translates into CSARGDRLNTDTQYF.